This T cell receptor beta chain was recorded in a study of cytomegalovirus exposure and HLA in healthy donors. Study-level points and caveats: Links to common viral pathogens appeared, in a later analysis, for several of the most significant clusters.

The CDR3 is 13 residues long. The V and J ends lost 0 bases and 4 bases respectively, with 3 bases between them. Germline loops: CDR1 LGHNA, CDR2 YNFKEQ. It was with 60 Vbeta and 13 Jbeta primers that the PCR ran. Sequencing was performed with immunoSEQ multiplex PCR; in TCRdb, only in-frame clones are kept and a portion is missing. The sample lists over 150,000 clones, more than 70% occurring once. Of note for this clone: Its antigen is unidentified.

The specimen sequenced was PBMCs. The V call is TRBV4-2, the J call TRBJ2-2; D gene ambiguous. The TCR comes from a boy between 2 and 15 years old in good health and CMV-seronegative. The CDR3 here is CASSQESTGELFF. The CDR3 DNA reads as TGTGCCAGCAGCCAAGAGAGCACCGGGGAGCTGTTTTTT.